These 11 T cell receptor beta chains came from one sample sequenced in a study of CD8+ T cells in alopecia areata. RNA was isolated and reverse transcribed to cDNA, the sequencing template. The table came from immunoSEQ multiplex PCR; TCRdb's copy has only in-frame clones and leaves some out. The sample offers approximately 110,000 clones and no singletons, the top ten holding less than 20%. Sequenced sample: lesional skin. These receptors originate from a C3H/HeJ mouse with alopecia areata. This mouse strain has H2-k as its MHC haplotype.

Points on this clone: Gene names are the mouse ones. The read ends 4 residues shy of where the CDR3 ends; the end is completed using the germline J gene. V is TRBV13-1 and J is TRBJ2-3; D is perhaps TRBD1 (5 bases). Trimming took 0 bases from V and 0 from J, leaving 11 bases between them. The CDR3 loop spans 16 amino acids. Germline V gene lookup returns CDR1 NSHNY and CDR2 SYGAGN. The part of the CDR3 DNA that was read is TGTGCCAGCAGTGATGTAACGACAGATAGTGCAGAA. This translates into CASSDVTTDSAE. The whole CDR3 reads CASSDVTTDSAETLYF.

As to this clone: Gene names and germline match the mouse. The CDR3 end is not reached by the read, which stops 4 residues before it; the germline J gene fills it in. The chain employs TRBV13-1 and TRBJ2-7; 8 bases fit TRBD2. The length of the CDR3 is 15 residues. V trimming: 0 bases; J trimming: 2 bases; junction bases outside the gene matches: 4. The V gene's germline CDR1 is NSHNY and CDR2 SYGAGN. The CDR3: CASSDAPGGTYEQYF. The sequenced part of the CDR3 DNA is TGTGCCAGCAGTGATGCACCTGGGGGGACCTAT.

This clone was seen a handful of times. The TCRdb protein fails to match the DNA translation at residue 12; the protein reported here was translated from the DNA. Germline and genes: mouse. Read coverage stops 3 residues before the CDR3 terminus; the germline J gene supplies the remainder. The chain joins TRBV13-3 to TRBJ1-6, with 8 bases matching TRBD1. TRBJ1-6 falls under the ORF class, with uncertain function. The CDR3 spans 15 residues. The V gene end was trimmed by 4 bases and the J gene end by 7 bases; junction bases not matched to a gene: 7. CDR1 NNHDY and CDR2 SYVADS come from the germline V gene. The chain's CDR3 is CASSIPGGRNSPLYF. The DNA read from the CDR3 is TGTGCCAGCAGTATACCAGGGGGCCGGAATTCGCCC.

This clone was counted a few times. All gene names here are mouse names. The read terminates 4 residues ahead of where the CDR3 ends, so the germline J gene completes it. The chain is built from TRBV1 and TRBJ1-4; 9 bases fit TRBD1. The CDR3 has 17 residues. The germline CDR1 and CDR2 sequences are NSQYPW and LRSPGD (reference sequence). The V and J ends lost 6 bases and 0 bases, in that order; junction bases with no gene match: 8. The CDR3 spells CTCSATDRGFSNERLFF. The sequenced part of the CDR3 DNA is TGCACCTGCAGCGCAACCGACAGGGGGTTTTCCAACGAA. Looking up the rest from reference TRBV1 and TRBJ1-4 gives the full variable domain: VTLLEQNPRWRLVPRGQAVNLRCILKNSQYPWMSWYQQDLQKQLQWLFTLRSPGDKEVKSLPGADYLATRVTDTELRLQVANMSQGRTLYCTCSATDRGFSNERLFFGHGTKLSVL.

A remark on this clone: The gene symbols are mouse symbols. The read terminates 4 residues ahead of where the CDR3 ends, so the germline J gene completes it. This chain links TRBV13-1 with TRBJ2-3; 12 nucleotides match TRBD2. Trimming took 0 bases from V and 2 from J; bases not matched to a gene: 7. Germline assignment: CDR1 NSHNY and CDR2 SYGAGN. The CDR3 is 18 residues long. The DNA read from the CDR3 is TGTGCCAGCAGTGATGCACAGGGACTGGGGGGTTTTGCAGAA. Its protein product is CASSDAQGLGGFAE. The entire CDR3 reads CASSDAQGLGGFAETLYF.

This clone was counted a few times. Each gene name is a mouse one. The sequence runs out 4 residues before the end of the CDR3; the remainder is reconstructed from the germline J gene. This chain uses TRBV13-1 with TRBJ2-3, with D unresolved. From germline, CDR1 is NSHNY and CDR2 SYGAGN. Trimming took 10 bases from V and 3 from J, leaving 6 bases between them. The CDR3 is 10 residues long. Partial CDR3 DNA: TGTGCCGTGTTAGCAGAA. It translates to CAVLAE. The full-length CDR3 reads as CAVLAETLYF.

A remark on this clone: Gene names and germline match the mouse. CDR3 amino acids: CASSDAGGKNTGQLYF. Incomplete CDR3 DNA: TGTGCCAGCAGTGATGCCGGGGGGAAGAACACCGGG. V is TRBV13-1 and J is TRBJ2-2; the D gene is possibly TRBD2 (6 bases). The read ends 4 residues before the CDR3 terminus; that terminus is restored from the germline J gene. This CDR3 comprises 16 residues. Germline CDR1 is NSHNY and CDR2 is SYGAGN. Trimming removed 0 bases from V and 2 bases from J, with 11 bases in between.

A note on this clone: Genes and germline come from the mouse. CDR3 DNA (partial): TGTGCCAGCAGCAGCAGGGAGAGCGAA. The encoded protein is CASSSRESE. The whole CDR3 region reads CASSSRESERLFF. V is TRBV13-3 and J is TRBJ1-4, with D possibly matching TRBD1 (5 bases). The CDR3 end falls 4 residues outside the read, so it is completed with the germline J gene. Germline CDR1 and CDR2: NNHDY and SYVADS. This CDR3 has 13 residues.

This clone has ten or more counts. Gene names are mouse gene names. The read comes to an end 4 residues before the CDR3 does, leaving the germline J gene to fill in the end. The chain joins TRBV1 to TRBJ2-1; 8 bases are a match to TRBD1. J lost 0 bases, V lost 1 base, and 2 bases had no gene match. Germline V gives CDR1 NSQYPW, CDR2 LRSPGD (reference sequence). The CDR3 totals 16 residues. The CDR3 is CTCSAGGTGNYAEQFF. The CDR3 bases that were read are TGCACCTGCAGTGCAGGCGGGACAGGTAACTATGCT.

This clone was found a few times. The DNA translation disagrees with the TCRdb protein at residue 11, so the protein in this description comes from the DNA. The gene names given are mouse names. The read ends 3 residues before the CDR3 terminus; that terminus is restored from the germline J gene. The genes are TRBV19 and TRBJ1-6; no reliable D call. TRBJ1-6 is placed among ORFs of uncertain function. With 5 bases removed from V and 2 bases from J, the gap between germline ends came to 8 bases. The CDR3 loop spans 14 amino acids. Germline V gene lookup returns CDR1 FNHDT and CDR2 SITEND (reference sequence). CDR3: CASSVDTYNSPLYF. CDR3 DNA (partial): TGTGCCAGCAGCGTTGACACCTATAATTCGCCC.

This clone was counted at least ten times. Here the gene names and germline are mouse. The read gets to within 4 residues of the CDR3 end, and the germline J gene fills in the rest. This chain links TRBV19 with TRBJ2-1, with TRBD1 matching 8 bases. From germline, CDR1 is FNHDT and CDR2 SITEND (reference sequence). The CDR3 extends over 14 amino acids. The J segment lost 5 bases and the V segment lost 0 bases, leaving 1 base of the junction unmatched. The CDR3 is CASSIDRGDAEQFF. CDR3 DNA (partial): TGTGCCAGCAGTATAGACAGGGGGGATGCT.